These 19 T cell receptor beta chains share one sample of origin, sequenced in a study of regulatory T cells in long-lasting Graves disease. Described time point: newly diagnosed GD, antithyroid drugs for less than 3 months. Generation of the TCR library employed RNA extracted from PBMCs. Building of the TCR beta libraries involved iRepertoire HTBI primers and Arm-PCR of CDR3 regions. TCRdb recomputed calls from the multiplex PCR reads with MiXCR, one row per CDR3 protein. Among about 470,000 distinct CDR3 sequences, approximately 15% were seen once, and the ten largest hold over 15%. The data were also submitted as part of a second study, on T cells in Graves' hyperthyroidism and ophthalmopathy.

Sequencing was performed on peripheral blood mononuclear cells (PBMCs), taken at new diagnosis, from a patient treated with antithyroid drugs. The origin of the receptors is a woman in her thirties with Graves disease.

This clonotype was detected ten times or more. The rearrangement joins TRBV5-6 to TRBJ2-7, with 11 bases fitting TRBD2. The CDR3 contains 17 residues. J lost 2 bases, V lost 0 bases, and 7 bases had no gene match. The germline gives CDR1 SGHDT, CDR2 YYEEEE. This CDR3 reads CASSLAGGTSGTYEQYF. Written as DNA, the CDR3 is TGTGCCAGCAGCTTGGCAGGGGGGACTAGCGGTACCTACGAGCAGTACTTC.

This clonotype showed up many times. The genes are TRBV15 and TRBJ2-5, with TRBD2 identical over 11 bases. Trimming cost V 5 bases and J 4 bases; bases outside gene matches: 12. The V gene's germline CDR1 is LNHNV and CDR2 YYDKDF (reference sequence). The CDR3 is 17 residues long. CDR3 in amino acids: CATSGSHSGRAPETQYF. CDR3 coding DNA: TGTGCCACCAGCGGTTCCCATAGCGGGAGGGCCCCAGAGACCCAGTACTTC.

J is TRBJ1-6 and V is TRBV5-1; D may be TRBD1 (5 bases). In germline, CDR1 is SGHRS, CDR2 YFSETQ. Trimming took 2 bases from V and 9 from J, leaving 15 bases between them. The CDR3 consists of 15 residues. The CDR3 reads CASSFGTSGISPLHF. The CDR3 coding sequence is TGCGCCAGCAGCTTTGGGACCTCCGGAATTTCACCCCTCCACTTT.

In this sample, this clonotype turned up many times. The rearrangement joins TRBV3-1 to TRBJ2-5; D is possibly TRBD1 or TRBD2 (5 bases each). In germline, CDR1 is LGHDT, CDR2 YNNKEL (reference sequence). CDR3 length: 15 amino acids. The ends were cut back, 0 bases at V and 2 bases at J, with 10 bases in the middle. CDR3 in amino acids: CASSQDRGRQETQYF. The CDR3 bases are TGTGCCAGCAGCCAAGATCGGGGACGGCAAGAGACCCAGTACTTC.

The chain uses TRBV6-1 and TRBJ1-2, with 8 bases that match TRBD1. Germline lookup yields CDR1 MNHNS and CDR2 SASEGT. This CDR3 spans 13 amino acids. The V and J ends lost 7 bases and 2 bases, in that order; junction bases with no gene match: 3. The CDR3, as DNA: TGTGCCAGCACGGACAGGGTGAACTATGGCTACACCTTC. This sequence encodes CASTDRVNYGYTF.

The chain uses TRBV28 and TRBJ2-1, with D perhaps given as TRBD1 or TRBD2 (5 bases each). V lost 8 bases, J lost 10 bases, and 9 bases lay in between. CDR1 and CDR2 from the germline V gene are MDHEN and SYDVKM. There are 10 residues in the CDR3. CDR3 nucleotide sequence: TGTGCCAGCGGGGGTCGCGAGCAGTTCTTC. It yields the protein CASGGREQFF.

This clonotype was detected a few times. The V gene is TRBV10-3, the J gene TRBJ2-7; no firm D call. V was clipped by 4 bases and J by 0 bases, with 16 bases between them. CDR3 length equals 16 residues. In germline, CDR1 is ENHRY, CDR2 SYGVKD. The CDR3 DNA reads TGTGCCATCAGTGTAAAGAGGCAGGCCGGCTCCTACGAGCAGTACTTC. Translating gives CAISVKRQAGSYEQYF.

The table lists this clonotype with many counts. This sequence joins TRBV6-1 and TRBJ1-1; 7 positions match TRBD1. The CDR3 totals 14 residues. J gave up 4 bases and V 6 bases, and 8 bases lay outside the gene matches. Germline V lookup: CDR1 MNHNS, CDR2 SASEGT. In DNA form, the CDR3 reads TGTGCCAGCAGGTTGATGACAGGGAGCACTGAAGCTTTCTTT. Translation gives CASRLMTGSTEAFF.

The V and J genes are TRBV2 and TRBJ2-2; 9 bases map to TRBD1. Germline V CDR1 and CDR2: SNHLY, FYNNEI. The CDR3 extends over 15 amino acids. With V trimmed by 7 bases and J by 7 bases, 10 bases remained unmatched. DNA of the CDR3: TGTGCCAGCACCCTGGGGGACAGGGTTGGCGGGGAGCTGTTTTTT. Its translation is CASTLGDRVGGELFF.

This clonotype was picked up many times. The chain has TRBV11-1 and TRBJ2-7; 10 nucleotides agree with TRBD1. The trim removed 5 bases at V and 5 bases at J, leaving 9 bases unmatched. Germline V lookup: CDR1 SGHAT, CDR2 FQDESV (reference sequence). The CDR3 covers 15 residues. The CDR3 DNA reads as TGTGCCAGCAGCCTCCCGGGACAGGGGTTGGACGAGCAGTACTTC. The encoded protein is CASSLPGQGLDEQYF.

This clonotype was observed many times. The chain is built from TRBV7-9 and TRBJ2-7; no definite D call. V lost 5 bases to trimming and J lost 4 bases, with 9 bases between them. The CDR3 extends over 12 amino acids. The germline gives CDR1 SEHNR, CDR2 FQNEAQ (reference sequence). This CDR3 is CASSRDQYEQYF. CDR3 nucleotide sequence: TGTGCCAGCAGCCGCGACCAGTACGAGCAGTACTTC.

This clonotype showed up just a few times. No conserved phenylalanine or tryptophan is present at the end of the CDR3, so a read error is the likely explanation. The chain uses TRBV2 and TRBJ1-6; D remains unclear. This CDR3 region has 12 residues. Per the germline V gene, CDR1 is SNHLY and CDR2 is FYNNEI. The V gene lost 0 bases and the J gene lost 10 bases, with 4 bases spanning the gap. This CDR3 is CASSEASSPLHL. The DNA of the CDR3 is TGTGCCAGCAGTGAAGCTAGCTCACCCCTCCACCTT.

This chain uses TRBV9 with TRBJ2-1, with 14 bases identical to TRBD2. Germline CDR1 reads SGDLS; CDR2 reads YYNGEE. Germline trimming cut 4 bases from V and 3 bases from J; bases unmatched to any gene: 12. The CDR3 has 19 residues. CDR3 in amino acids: CASSLTGLAGEGGYNEQFF. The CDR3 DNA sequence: TGTGCCAGCAGCCTTACGGGACTAGCGGGAGAGGGTGGCTACAATGAGCAGTTCTTC.

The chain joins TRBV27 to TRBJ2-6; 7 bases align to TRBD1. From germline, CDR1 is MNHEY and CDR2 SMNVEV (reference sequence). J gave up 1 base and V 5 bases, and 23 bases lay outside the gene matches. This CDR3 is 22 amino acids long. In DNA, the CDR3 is TGTGCCAGCAGTCTTTCACCCTACAGGGGCCCGGAAAGAACTTCTGGGGCCAACGTCCTGACTTTC. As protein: CASSLSPYRGPERTSGANVLTF. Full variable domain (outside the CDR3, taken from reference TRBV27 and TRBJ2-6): EAQVTQNPRYLITVTGKKLTVTCSQNMNHEYMSWYRQDPGLGLRQIYYSMNVEVTDKGDVPEGYKVSRKEKRNFPLILESPSPNQTSLYFCASSLSPYRGPERTSGANVLTFGAGSRLTVL.

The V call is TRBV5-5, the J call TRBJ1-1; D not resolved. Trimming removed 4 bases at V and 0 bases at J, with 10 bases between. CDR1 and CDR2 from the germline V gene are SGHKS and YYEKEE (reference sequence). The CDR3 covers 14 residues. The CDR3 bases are TGTGCCAGCAGCCTCATGACCCTGAACACTGAAGCTTTCTTT. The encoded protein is CASSLMTLNTEAFF.

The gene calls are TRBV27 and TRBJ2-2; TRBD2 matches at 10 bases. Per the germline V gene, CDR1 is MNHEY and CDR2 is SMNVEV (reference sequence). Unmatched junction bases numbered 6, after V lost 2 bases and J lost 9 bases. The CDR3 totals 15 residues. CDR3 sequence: CASSLVPSGSRELFF. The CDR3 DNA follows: TGTGCCAGCAGTTTAGTCCCTAGCGGGAGCCGGGAGCTGTTTTTT.

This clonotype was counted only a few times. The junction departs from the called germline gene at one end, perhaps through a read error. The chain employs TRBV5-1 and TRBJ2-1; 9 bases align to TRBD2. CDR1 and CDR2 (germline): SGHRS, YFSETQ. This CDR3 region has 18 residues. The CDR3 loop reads CAGSPGVVAGASYNEQFF. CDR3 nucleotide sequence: TGCGCCGGCAGCCCCGGGGTAGTAGCGGGGGCTTCCTACAATGAGCAGTTCTTC.

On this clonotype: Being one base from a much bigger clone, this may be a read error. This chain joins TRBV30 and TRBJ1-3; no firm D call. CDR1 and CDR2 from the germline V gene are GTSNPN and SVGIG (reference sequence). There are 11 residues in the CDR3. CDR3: CPWSSGNTIYF. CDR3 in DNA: TGTCCCTGGAGTTCCGGAAACACCATATATTTT.

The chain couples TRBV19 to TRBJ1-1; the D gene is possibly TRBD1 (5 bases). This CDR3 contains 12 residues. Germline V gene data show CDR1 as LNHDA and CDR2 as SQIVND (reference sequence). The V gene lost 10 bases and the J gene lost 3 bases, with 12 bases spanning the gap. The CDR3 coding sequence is TGTGCCACTTATGGGGGGTACACTGAAGCTTTCTTT. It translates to CATYGGYTEAFF.